The 6 T cell receptor beta chains presented below share a single source sample, sequenced in a study of cytomegalovirus exposure and HLA in healthy donors. PCR involved 60 Vbeta and 13 Jbeta primers. Sequencing used immunoSEQ multiplex PCR; TCRdb keeps in-frame clones, though not all of them. The sample consists of fewer than 200,000 clones, 70% to 80% of them appearing once. Sequences were obtained from PBMCs. The source of these receptors is a female donor in good health and CMV-seronegative.

The sample holds a few counts of this clone. The chain uses TRBV28 and TRBJ2-7; 7 bases line up with TRBD2. Germline loops: CDR1 MDHEN, CDR2 SYDVKM. V lost 7 bases and J lost 0; bases outside the gene matches: 9. The CDR3 totals 15 residues. The CDR3 DNA follows: TGTGCCAGCACTCTCCCTGGGGGGGGCTCCTACGAGCAGTACTTC. Amino acid sequence: CASTLPGGGSYEQYF.

The chain combines TRBV19 with TRBJ1-5, with a possible D match to TRBD1 (5 bases). Germline lookup yields CDR1 LNHDA and CDR2 SQIVND (reference sequence). V was cut by 4 bases and J by 0 bases, with 19 bases left in between. The CDR3 has 18 residues. The CDR3 DNA follows: TGTGCCAGTAGTAAGGACCGCAGGGCGGGGTATAGCAATCAGCCCCAGCATTTT. This sequence encodes CASSKDRRAGYSNQPQHF.

The rearrangement joins TRBV4-3 to TRBJ2-5; D might be TRBD1 (6 bases). The germline V gene encodes CDR1 LGHNA and CDR2 YSLEER. V shed 0 bases and J shed 4 bases, with 12 bases lying between them. This CDR3 has 15 residues. The CDR3 here is CASSQDNRRGETQYF. CDR3 nucleotide sequence: TGCGCCAGCAGCCAAGATAACCGCAGGGGAGAGACCCAGTACTTC.

The chain uses TRBV9 and TRBJ1-2; 8 bases map to TRBD1. The junction had 3 bases not matched to a gene; V was cut back by 4 bases and J by 1 base. Germline V gene data show CDR1 as SGDLS and CDR2 as YYNGEE. The CDR3 totals 14 residues. CDR3 DNA: TGTGCCAGCAGCAGAGGACAGGGTAACTATGGCTACACCTTC. This codes for CASSRGQGNYGYTF.

The chain couples TRBV6-5 to TRBJ1-3; D remains unclear. Trimming left V 2 bases short and J 2 bases short, with 10 bases between. The CDR3 consists of 15 residues. Germline loops: CDR1 MNHEY, CDR2 SVGAGI. The CDR3 bases are TGTGCCAGCAGTTACCAAAGGAGCGCTGGAAACACCATATATTTT. It encodes CASSYQRSAGNTIYF.

This clone was recorded once. The gene calls are TRBV7-3 and TRBJ2-3; D gene unclear. V lost 5 bases, J lost 0 bases, and 9 bases lay in between. The germline CDR1 and CDR2 sequences are SGHTA and FQGTGA. This CDR3 has 14 residues. The CDR3 DNA reads as TGTGCCAGCAGCGCTATGCATAGCACAGATACGCAGTATTTT. Translated: CASSAMHSTDTQYF.